Following are 32 T cell receptor beta chains from one sample sequenced in a study of Graves' ophthalmopathy and Graves' hyperthyroidism. Scientists amplified the TCR beta CDR3 regions from RNA transcripts. The first round was an RT-PCR with HTBI primers, and the second round was a multiplex PCR. TCRdb ran MiXCR on the multiplex PCR reads and lists one entry per CDR3 protein. The top ten hold 44% of the sample, which has 740,000 or so distinct CDR3 sequences, 35% to 50% seen once. Sequencing was done on a sample of peripheral blood. The origin of the receptors is an adult man with Graves' ophthalmopathy.

J is TRBJ2-7 and V is TRBV20-1; 11 bases map to TRBD2. Looked up from germline, CDR1 is DFQATT and CDR2 is SNEGSKA (reference sequence). The CDR3 is 15 residues long. V shed 1 base and J 2 bases; nucleotides not matched to a gene: 4. Here the CDR3 DNA reads TGCAGTGCTAGAGCGACTAGCGGGAACACCTACGAGCAGTACTTC. Encoded protein: CSARATSGNTYEQYF.

As for this clonotype: No conserved phenylalanine or tryptophan ends this CDR3, so it is likely a read error. Because the CDR3's place on the DNA is in doubt, the DNA is left out and the CDR3 is given as listed by TCRdb. The chain uses TRBV29-1 and TRBJ2-7. Germline loops: CDR1 SQVTM, CDR2 ANQGSEA. The CDR3 totals 8 residues, both ends included. CDR3 loop: CSVVKGIS.

This clonotype was detected a few times. DNA of the CDR3: TGTGCCAGCAGCTACCAGCCCTCGACAGGGGGCGGGGGCTACACCTTC. Translation gives CASSYQPSTGGGGYTF. The chain has TRBV7-2 and TRBJ1-2; TRBD1 matches 10 bases. The V segment lost 4 bases and the J segment 8 bases; nucleotides outside the gene matches: 13. This CDR3 has 16 residues. Germline CDR1 reads SGHTA; CDR2 reads FQGNSA.

The chain carries TRBV10-3 and TRBJ1-1; 9 nucleotides match TRBD1. The CDR3 extends over 15 amino acids. The trim removed 6 bases at V and 4 bases at J, leaving 9 bases unmatched. From germline, CDR1 is ENHRY and CDR2 SYGVKD. The CDR3 protein is CAISVLGQGFTEAFF. CDR3 coding DNA: TGTGCCATCAGCGTCCTTGGACAGGGGTTCACTGAAGCTTTCTTT.

Many counts were recorded for this clonotype. V is TRBV10-3 and J is TRBJ1-2; D perhaps matches TRBD1 (6 bases). Germline CDR1 ENHRY, CDR2 SYGVKD. This CDR3 spans 13 amino acids. Trimming took off 7 bases at V and 3 bases at J, with 12 bases between the two ends. The CDR3 bases are TGTGCCATCAAACAGGGCTTAGACTATGGCTACACCTTC. This encodes CAIKQGLDYGYTF.

This clonotype was counted a few times. The V gene is TRBV24-1, the J gene TRBJ2-5; TRBD1 aligns across 7 bases. From germline, CDR1 is KGHDR and CDR2 SFDVKD. J gave up 4 bases and V 1 base, and 11 bases lay outside the gene matches. This CDR3 is 17 amino acids long. The CDR3 is CATSDFIEGGSGETQYF. CDR3 sequence (DNA): TGTGCCACCAGTGATTTTATTGAAGGGGGCTCGGGAGAGACCCAGTACTTC.

The V call is TRBV20-1, the J call TRBJ2-7, with D maybe TRBD2 (5 bases). CDR3 length: 15 amino acids. The V end was cut by 3 bases, the J end by 3 bases, with 18 bases between. Germline V gene lookup returns CDR1 DFQATT and CDR2 SNEGSKA (reference sequence). CDR3 bases: TGCAGTGCTAGGGTAATGGGGAGACATGGCTACGAGCAGTACTTC. Translation gives CSARVMGRHGYEQYF.

This clonotype was detected only a few times. The chain combines TRBV9 with TRBJ1-6; 8 bases match TRBD1. Germline V gene sequence: CDR1 SGDLS, CDR2 YYNGEE. The CDR3 runs 16 residues. V lost 3 bases, J lost 13 bases, and 15 bases stayed unmatched. The CDR3 spells CASSAGAGTGGGPLHF. The DNA of the CDR3 is TGTGCCAGCAGCGCCGGGGCCGGGACAGGCGGTGGGCCCCTCCACTTT.

The chain's CDR3 is CASTLGGWYEQYF. The DNA for the CDR3 is TGTGCCAGCACGCTGGGCGGGTGGTACGAGCAGTACTTC. The V and J genes are TRBV6-1 and TRBJ2-7; D possibly corresponds to TRBD2 (5 bases). The CDR3 length is 13 residues. V was cut by 7 bases and J by 4 bases, with 14 bases left in between. Germline assignment: CDR1 MNHNS and CDR2 SASEGT.

The chain uses TRBV7-2 and TRBJ1-1; D perhaps matches TRBD1 (5 bases). This CDR3 contains 16 residues. V was clipped by 5 bases and J by 2 bases, with 18 bases between them. Germline V gives CDR1 SGHTA, CDR2 FQGNSA. CDR3 sequence (DNA): TGTGCCAGCAGCGCCAACCCCCGGGACTATAACACTGAAGCTTTCTTT. The encoded protein is CASSANPRDYNTEAFF.

The chain has TRBV15 and TRBJ2-7; D is undetermined. Germline CDR1 and CDR2: LNHNV and YYDKDF (reference sequence). The V end lost 1 base, the J end lost 2 bases, and 9 bases lay between the germline ends. CDR3 size: 14 residues. CDR3 region: CATSRGTPAYEQYF. The DNA of the CDR3 is TGTGCCACCAGCAGAGGAACCCCTGCCTACGAGCAGTACTTC.

Details on this clonotype: Just one base apart from a much larger clone, this may be a read error. The chain recombines TRBV11-2 with TRBJ2-7; D perhaps matches TRBD1 (5 bases). CDR1 SGHAT and CDR2 FQNNGV come from the germline V gene. This CDR3 comprises 15 residues. The CDR3 sequence: CVSSSSQGPVYEQYF. CDR3 sequence (DNA): TGTGTCAGCAGCTCATCTCAGGGTCCAGTTTACGAGCAGTACTTC. Filled out from reference TRBV11-2 and TRBJ2-7, the complete variable domain reads EAGVAQSPRYKIIEKRQSVAFWCNPISGHATLYWYQQILGQGPKLLIQFQNNGVVDDSQLPKDRFSAERLKGVDSTLKIQPAKLEDSAVYLCVSSSSQGPVYEQYFGPGTRLTVT.

The CDR3 loop is CASSLLAGATNEKLFF. DNA of the CDR3: TGTGCCAGCAGCCTTCTAGCCGGAGCAACTAATGAAAAACTGTTTTTT. This chain uses TRBV7-9 with TRBJ1-4, with D uncertain. The length of the CDR3 is 16 residues. Looked up from germline, CDR1 is SEHNR and CDR2 is FQNEAQ (reference sequence). Trimming pared 5 bases from V and 0 bases from J, leaving 13 bases between.

This clonotype was picked up a small number of times. The chain uses TRBV28 and TRBJ1-1; no reliable D call. Germline V gives CDR1 MDHEN, CDR2 SYDVKM. With 2 bases removed from V and 5 bases from J, the gap between germline ends came to 12 bases. The CDR3 has 14 residues. The CDR3 loop is CASSLLSKGTEAFF. The CDR3 DNA is TGTGCCAGCAGTTTACTTAGTAAGGGAACTGAAGCTTTCTTT.

This chain links TRBV5-1 with TRBJ2-7, with a possible D match to TRBD2 (7 bases). The germline V gene has CDR1 SGHRS and CDR2 YFSETQ. The CDR3 is 18 residues long. V lost 1 base to trimming and J lost 7 bases, with 27 bases between them. CDR3 sequence reads: CASSLRRRGAASLGEQYF. DNA of the CDR3: TGCGCCAGCAGCTTGAGGAGACGGGGGGCCGCTTCACTAGGAGAGCAGTACTTC.

For this clonotype: A much larger clonotype is one base distant, so this may be a read error. The rearrangement joins TRBV7-8 to TRBJ1-1, with D possibly TRBD1 on 5 matching bases. Germline lookup yields CDR1 SGHVS and CDR2 FQNEAQ. The CDR3 extends over 15 amino acids. The V end was cut by 1 base, the J end by 4 bases, with 13 bases between. CDR3 coding DNA: TGTGCCAGCAGCTTAGGGGGACGCGGGGCCACTGAAGCTTTCTTT. It translates to CASSLGGRGATEAFF.

The count of this clonotype is one. V gene TRBV7-9 combines with J gene TRBJ2-7; 9 bases line up with TRBD2. CDR3 length: 15 residues. V dropped 4 bases and J dropped 2; count of bases not matched to a gene: 6. From germline, CDR1 is SEHNR and CDR2 FQNEAQ (reference sequence). As DNA, the CDR3 is TGTGCCAGCAGCTACAGCGGGGGGCCTGCCTACGAGCAGTACTTC. This encodes CASSYSGGPAYEQYF.

This chain uses TRBV29-1 with TRBJ1-5, with D possibly TRBD1 on 5 matching bases. This CDR3 has 12 residues. Per the germline V gene, CDR1 is SQVTM and CDR2 is ANQGSEA. Deletions cut 8 bases from V and 3 bases from J, with 11 bases between. In nucleotides, the CDR3 is TGCAGCAGTTGGACATCCAATCAGCCCCAGCATTTT. As protein: CSSWTSNQPQHF. The full variable domain, its missing parts supplied by reference TRBV29-1 and TRBJ1-5, is SAVISQKPSRDICQRGTSLTIQCQVDSQVTMMFWYRQQPGQSLTLIATANQGSEATYESGFVIDKFPISRPNLTFSTLTVSNMSPEDSSIYLCSSWTSNQPQHFGDGTRLSIL.

This clonotype was seen only once. This may stem from a read error, because a much larger clone lies one nucleotide away. No conserved phenylalanine or tryptophan ends this CDR3, so it is likely a read error. This sequence joins TRBV7-2 and TRBJ1-4; D gene unclear. The CDR3 is 13 residues long. CDR1 is SGHTA, CDR2 FQGNSA, per germline. V was cut by 1 base and J by 7 bases, with 7 bases left in between. CDR3 sequence (DNA): TGTGCCAGCAGCTTAGGTATGGCTGAAAAACTGTTTCTT. Its translation is CASSLGMAEKLFL.

About this clonotype: A read error may be the cause here, since a much bigger clone is one base away. The rearrangement joins TRBV5-4 to TRBJ1-2; 10 bases fit TRBD1. V lost 4 bases to trimming and J lost 4 bases; unmatched junction nucleotides: 4. Germline V lookup: CDR1 SGHNT, CDR2 YYREEE (reference sequence). There are 14 residues in the CDR3. The DNA of the CDR3 is TGTGCCAGCAGCACCGGGACAGGGGTCTATGGCTACACCTTC. Amino acids: CASSTGTGVYGYTF.

V is TRBV19 and J is TRBJ2-7; D is perhaps TRBD1 (5 bases). This CDR3 is built from 14 residues. CDR1 LNHDA and CDR2 SQIVND come from the germline V gene (reference sequence). The germline V and J ends were trimmed by 6 bases and 0 bases, with 12 bases remaining between them. Written as DNA, the CDR3 is TGTGCCAGTAGCTTGGGGCCCCACTCCTACGAGCAGTACTTC. Translation: CASSLGPHSYEQYF.

This clonotype was counted a single time. The gene calls are TRBV7-9 and TRBJ2-7; 9 positions agree with TRBD1. Losses at the gene ends were 2 bases for V and 6 bases for J; bases not matched to a gene: 8. This CDR3 has 15 amino acids. CDR1 is SEHNR, CDR2 FQNEAQ, per germline (reference sequence). The CDR3 nucleotides read TGTGCCAGCAGCTTATGGGGGACAGGGTCCCCCGAGCAGTACTTC. Translated, it gives CASSLWGTGSPEQYF.

The sample holds many counts of this clonotype. The chain carries TRBV2 and TRBJ1-5; 7 bases agree with TRBD1. This CDR3 region has 15 residues. V shed 6 bases, J shed 8 bases, and the junction held 13 bases outside the gene matches. Germline-derived CDR1 and CDR2 are SNHLY and FYNNEI. CDR3 loop: CASSATGDIEEPQHF. The CDR3 nucleotides read TGTGCCAGCAGCGCTACAGGGGATATTGAGGAGCCCCAGCATTTT.

The V and J genes are TRBV19 and TRBJ2-2; D not resolved. This CDR3 region has 16 residues. Germline CDR1 LNHDA, CDR2 SQIVND (reference sequence). The V and J ends lost 7 bases and 8 bases respectively, with 23 bases between them. The CDR3 here is CASKSTLSWPEGELFF. The CDR3 DNA sequence: TGTGCCAGTAAATCTACGCTTAGTTGGCCAGAGGGGGAGCTGTTTTTT. The full variable domain, rest sourced from reference TRBV19 and TRBJ2-2, is DGGITQSPKYLFRKEGQNVTLSCEQNLNHDAMYWYRQDPGQGLRLIYYSQIVNDFQKGDIAEGYSVSREKKESFPLTVTSAQKNPTAFYLCASKSTLSWPEGELFFGEGSRLTVL.

This clonotype has a count of ten or more. V usage is TRBV29-1 and J usage is TRBJ2-5, with 9 nucleotides matching TRBD2. V shed 4 bases and J 0 bases; nucleotides not matched to a gene: 15. This CDR3 has 18 amino acids. The germline V gene encodes CDR1 SQVTM and CDR2 ANQGSEA. The chain's CDR3 is CSVGRGRGGKSYQETQYF. The CDR3 region has the DNA TGCAGCGTTGGACGCGGGCGGGGGGGGAAGTCGTACCAAGAGACCCAGTACTTC.

The chain carries TRBV5-1 and TRBJ2-7, with TRBD2 matching 7 bases. This CDR3 has 16 amino acids. V shed 2 bases, J shed 4 bases, and the junction held 12 bases outside the gene matches. Germline assignment: CDR1 SGHRS and CDR2 YFSETQ. The CDR3 DNA reads as TGCGCCAGCAGCTTAGCGGGAAGGCGTTTGGAGTACGAGCAGTACTTC. It specifies CASSLAGRRLEYEQYF.

The chain recombines TRBV30 with TRBJ2-5; D is undetermined. Trimming left V 2 bases short and J 5 bases short, with 9 bases between. The CDR3 is made up of 12 amino acids. CDR1 and CDR2 (germline): GTSNPN, SVGIG (reference sequence). The CDR3 nucleotides read TGTGCCTGGAGTTTGACTCAGGAGACCCAGTACTTC. It is translated as CAWSLTQETQYF.

The chain combines TRBV29-1 with TRBJ1-2, with 8 bases fitting TRBD1. Per the germline V gene, CDR1 is SQVTM and CDR2 is ANQGSEA. V lost 6 bases, J lost 8 bases, and 5 bases stayed unmatched. This CDR3 is built from 11 residues. Here the CDR3 DNA reads TGCAGCGTCCTCAGGGGGCAGGGCTACACCTTC. Its translation is CSVLRGQGYTF. The entire variable domain, with the rest obtained from reference TRBV29-1 and TRBJ1-2, is as follows: SAVISQKPSRDICQRGTSLTIQCQVDSQVTMMFWYRQQPGQSLTLIATANQGSEATYESGFVIDKFPISRPNLTFSTLTVSNMSPEDSSIYLCSVLRGQGYTFGSGTRLTVV.

This clonotype has a handful of counts. V usage is TRBV12-3 or TRBV12-4 and J usage is TRBJ2-7; D unclear. The CDR3 length is 12 residues. V gave up 6 bases and J gave up 5 bases, with 11 bases separating them. CDR3 bases: TGTGCCAGCAGAATGGGTACGAACGAGCAGTACTTC. Protein product: CASRMGTNEQYF.

This clonotype has just a few counts. The chain is built from TRBV25-1 and TRBJ1-1; D might be TRBD1 (5 bases). V was shortened by 5 bases and J by 7 bases, with 14 bases between the two germline ends. In germline, CDR1 is MGHDK, CDR2 SYGVNS. This CDR3 is built from 13 residues. The CDR3 protein is CASSRPPTDEAFF. CDR3 DNA sequence: TGTGCCAGCAGTCGGCCCCCGACAGATGAAGCTTTCTTT.

This clonotype was observed many times. The V and J genes are TRBV10-3 and TRBJ2-7, with D uncertain. Trimming removed 4 bases from V and 3 bases from J, with 7 bases in between. This CDR3 spans 12 amino acids. The germline gives CDR1 ENHRY, CDR2 SYGVKD. This CDR3 reads CAISARLYEQYF. The CDR3 DNA follows: TGTGCCATCAGTGCTAGACTCTACGAGCAGTACTTC.

The DNA for the CDR3 is TGTGCCAGCAGCCGGATGGGGGGAACTAATGAAAAACTGTTTTTT. Protein: CASSRMGGTNEKLFF. The rearrangement joins TRBV7-2 to TRBJ1-4; TRBD1 is a possible D gene (5 bases). The length of the CDR3 is 15 residues. The germline V gene encodes CDR1 SGHTA and CDR2 FQGNSA. Trimming took 5 bases from V and 1 from J, leaving 11 bases between them.